This TCR beta chain is drawn from a study of blood T cell repertoires in COVID-19. On the study more broadly: COVID-19 samples, acute and convalescent, were from the United States, Italy and Spain. T cells, B-cell-depleted T cells, or PBMCs supplied cDNA or gDNA.

Original analysis: Nucleated cell counts were estimated from reference gene primer amplification. Sequencing used immunoSEQ multiplex PCR; TCRdb keeps in-frame clones, though not all of them. That table furnishes V, J and clone size, whereas the DNA furnished D and trimming. The data show 90,000 to 120,000 clones, roughly nine tenths seen once. Trimming at V came to 8 bases and at J to 8 bases, leaving 10 bases not matched to a gene. Germline CDR1 reads MNHEY; CDR2 reads SVGAGI. The CDR3 runs 15 residues. The receptor comes from a woman of 80 years or more with acute or convalescent COVID-19. The chain joins TRBV6-5 to TRBJ1-5; 12 bases align to TRBD1. The sequenced sample consisted of peripheral blood. Here the CDR3 DNA reads TGTGCCAGCTCCTACGGGACAGGGGGCTTCGAGCCCCAGCATTTT. It codes for CASSYGTGGFEPQHF.